The clone carrying this TCR beta chain was seen at least ten times. Its specificity is not known. TCRdb fed the multiplex PCR reads into MiXCR, producing one record per CDR3 protein. Of approximately 170,000 distinct CDR3 sequences in the sample, around a third were seen once. This sample is drawn from a study of breast tumors, draining lymph nodes, adjacent tissues. Samples came from axillary lymph nodes draining the breast cancer. Notes on the study in general: Tumor repertoires ranked between lymph nodes and nontumor tissue in diversity, with V and J gene preferences.

Unmatched junction bases numbered 8, after V lost 1 base and J lost 7 bases. The germline V gene encodes CDR1 LGHNA and CDR2 YNFKEQ. The CDR3 sequence is 16 residues long. The clonotype was recovered from a female donor with breast cancer. Some clones in this sample may be carry-over from other donors' samples. The V gene is TRBV4-2, the J gene TRBJ1-4; 8 positions match TRBD1. Sequencing was done on a sample of axillary lymph node tissue. The CDR3 nucleotides are TGTGCCAGCAGCCAAGTCCGACAGGGGCGATTTGAAAAACTGTTTTTT. The encoded protein is CASSQVRQGRFEKLFF.